Shown below are 27 T cell receptor beta chains from a single sample sequenced in a study of cytomegalovirus exposure and HLA in healthy donors. PCR employed 60 Vbeta and 13 Jbeta primers. This table comes from immunoSEQ multiplex PCR, and its TCRdb copy is limited to in-frame clones, with some not included. This sample yields around 150,000 clones, of which 80% to 90% are seen a single time; 6.4% belongs to the top ten. Material: PBMCs. These receptors all come from a man in his fifties in good health and CMV-seropositive.

The chain employs TRBV27 and TRBJ2-7, with 12 bases fitting TRBD2. V trimming: 6 bases; J trimming: 1 base; junction bases outside the gene matches: 7. In germline, CDR1 is MNHEY, CDR2 SMNVEV (reference sequence). CDR3 size: 16 residues. The CDR3 DNA is TGTGCCAGCAGCAACTTCGGACTAGCGGGGTCCTACGAGCAGTACTTC. Translation: CASSNFGLAGSYEQYF.

This clone has just a few counts. V and J are TRBV13 and TRBJ1-2; TRBD1 might be the D (6 bases). The CDR3 spans 16 residues. Germline values: CDR1 PRHDT, CDR2 FYEKMQ (reference sequence). V was shortened by 5 bases and J by 4 bases, with 20 bases between the two germline ends. In DNA, the CDR3 is TGTGCCAGCAGCCTGGGAGGGGGGAGCTCAAGCTATGGCTACACCTTC. As protein: CASSLGGGSSSYGYTF.

The V gene is TRBV19, the J gene TRBJ2-1; no clear D gene. This CDR3 has 12 amino acids. The V and J ends lost 4 bases and 9 bases respectively, with 10 bases between them. The germline gives CDR1 LNHDA, CDR2 SQIVND (reference sequence). The chain's CDR3 is CASSTLGSEQFF. The CDR3 coding sequence is TGTGCCAGTAGTACCCTGGGCTCTGAGCAGTTCTTC.

About this clone: This sample includes further DNA sequences coding for the same CDR3. The CDR3 sequence: CASSPGTGTNEQFF. For the CDR3, the DNA is TGTGCCAGCAGCCCAGGGACAGGGACCAATGAGCAGTTCTTC. The genes are TRBV7-8 and TRBJ2-1; 9 nucleotides line up with TRBD1. The CDR3 covers 14 residues. CDR1 and CDR2 from the germline V gene are SGHVS and FQNEAQ. V gave up 5 bases and J gave up 6 bases; unmatched junction bases: 5.

This chain joins TRBV7-9 and TRBJ2-5; no firm D call. Trimming shortened V by 3 bases and J by 1 base, and 3 bases separated the two germline ends. The germline V gene has CDR1 SEHNR and CDR2 FQNEAQ (reference sequence). This CDR3 region has 12 residues. The CDR3 nucleotides are TGTGCCAGCAGCTTCGGCCAAGAGACCCAGTACTTC. It codes for CASSFGQETQYF.

This chain connects TRBV7-2 to TRBJ1-5; D may be TRBD1 (5 bases). V shed 2 bases and J shed 2 bases, with 10 bases lying between them. CDR1 and CDR2 (germline): SGHTA, FQGNSA. The CDR3 length is 15 residues. CDR3 coding DNA: TGTGCCAGCAGCTTACAGGGATTGCGCAATCAGCCCCAGCATTTT. Protein: CASSLQGLRNQPQHF.

The chain has TRBV27 and TRBJ2-3; D remains unclear. The CDR3 has 15 residues. Germline V lookup: CDR1 MNHEY, CDR2 SMNVEV (reference sequence). Trimming took off 2 bases at V and 2 bases at J, with 11 bases between the two ends. The CDR3: CASSLDARSTDTQYF. The CDR3 DNA reads TGTGCCAGCAGTTTAGATGCCAGATCCACAGATACGCAGTATTTT.

For the CDR3, the DNA is TGTGCCAGCAGCCAACTGGGAGGGCACGCCTATGGCTACACCTTC. Amino acids: CASSQLGGHAYGYTF. The chain employs TRBV7-3 and TRBJ1-2; D remains unclear. CDR1 SGHTA and CDR2 FQGTGA come from the germline V gene. The CDR3 has 15 amino acids. V lost 5 bases, J lost 4 bases, and 17 bases lay in between.

The table lists this clone with a few counts. The V and J genes are TRBV5-6 and TRBJ2-5; perhaps TRBD1 as D (6 bases). Per the germline V gene, CDR1 is SGHDT and CDR2 is YYEEEE. V was cut by 2 bases and J by 0 bases, with 8 bases left in between. The CDR3 extends over 14 amino acids. Here the CDR3 reads CASSFGQHQETQYF. In DNA form, the CDR3 reads TGTGCCAGCAGCTTTGGACAGCACCAAGAGACCCAGTACTTC.

The rearrangement uses TRBV21-1 and TRBJ2-6; TRBD1, the D gene given by the table, was not confirmed from the DNA. TRBV21-1 is recorded as a pseudogene. The CDR3 loop spans 18 amino acids. CDR3 nucleotide sequence: TGTGCCAGCAGCAAGAAGGCAGGGCCGAGCTCTGGGGCCAACGTCCTGACTTTC. Translated: CASSKKAGPSSGANVLTF.

The chain uses TRBV9 and TRBJ2-7, with TRBD1 matching over 9 bases. CDR3 length equals 16 residues. V shed 1 base and J 4 bases; nucleotides not matched to a gene: 9. The germline V gene encodes CDR1 SGDLS and CDR2 YYNGEE. The CDR3 protein is CASSVTGTGRLYEQYF. The CDR3 coding sequence is TGTGCCAGCAGCGTAACGGGGACAGGGAGGTTGTACGAGCAGTACTTC.

The genes are TRBV6-1 and TRBJ2-7; TRBD2 is a possible D gene (5 bases). Germline V gene lookup returns CDR1 MNHNS and CDR2 SASEGT. This CDR3 is built from 16 residues. Trimming left V 4 bases short and J 1 base short, with 17 bases between. CDR3 amino acids: CASSATRGLASYEQYF. CDR3 DNA sequence: TGTGCCAGCAGTGCGACCCGAGGACTCGCATCCTACGAGCAGTACTTC.

This clone was seen a single time. The gene calls are TRBV9 and TRBJ1-2; D gene unclear. Between the trimmed V and J ends, which lost 7 bases and 8 bases, there was a span of 12 bases. This CDR3 comprises 11 residues. From germline, CDR1 is SGDLS and CDR2 YYNGEE. CDR3 sequence reads: CASHEKEGYTF. DNA of the CDR3: TGTGCCAGCCACGAGAAGGAGGGCTACACCTTC.

The rearrangement uses TRBV7-9 and TRBJ1-5, with 8 bases lining up with TRBD1. The CDR3 contains 15 residues. Germline assignment: CDR1 SEHNR and CDR2 FQNEAQ (reference sequence). Losses at the gene ends were 5 bases for V and 2 bases for J; bases not matched to a gene: 5. The CDR3 reads CASSDTGGGNQPQHF. The CDR3 nucleotides are TGTGCCAGCAGCGACACAGGGGGAGGCAATCAGCCCCAGCATTTT.

This chain links TRBV28 with TRBJ1-5, with D uncertain. CDR1 and CDR2 from the germline V gene are MDHEN and SYDVKM. The CDR3 has 14 amino acids. V was pared by 4 bases and J by 7 bases, with 14 bases between. The CDR3: CASSSDGEWQPQHF. Written as DNA, the CDR3 is TGTGCCAGCAGTTCTGACGGGGAGTGGCAGCCCCAGCATTTT.

This clone was counted a single time. This chain links TRBV19 with TRBJ2-1; 9 bases line up with TRBD2. The CDR3 has 15 residues. The germline gives CDR1 LNHDA, CDR2 SQIVND (reference sequence). With 1 base clipped from V and 13 bases from J, the junction kept 11 bases outside the gene matches. The CDR3 is CASSIGSVAGARQFF. CDR3 DNA: TGTGCCAGTAGTATAGGTTCCGTAGCGGGAGCAAGACAGTTCTTC.

This clone was recorded only once. The rearrangement uses TRBV6-5 and TRBJ1-2, with a weak D call TRBD1 (6 bases). The V end was cut by 7 bases, the J end by 8 bases, with 17 bases between. This CDR3 is built from 13 residues. The V gene's germline CDR1 is MNHEY and CDR2 SVGAGI. The CDR3 DNA is TGTGCCAGCAAGCAATACAGGGCCTCCGGCTACACCTTC. Translated, it gives CASKQYRASGYTF.

V gene TRBV5-1 combines with J gene TRBJ2-5, with TRBD2 identical over 7 bases. The germline V gene encodes CDR1 SGHRS and CDR2 YFSETQ. The ends lost 5 bases at V and 5 bases at J; junction bases unmatched: 18. The CDR3 length is 17 residues. CDR3 loop: CASSYGGIGLAAETQYF. CDR3 nucleotides: TGCGCCAGCAGTTATGGGGGGATAGGGCTAGCGGCGGAGACCCAGTACTTC.

This clone came up a few times. The chain employs TRBV7-9 and TRBJ1-2; D is ambiguous. Per germline, CDR1 SEHNR and CDR2 FQNEAQ (reference sequence). The CDR3 length is 13 residues. Trimming shortened V by 6 bases and J by 4 bases, and 12 bases separated the two germline ends. CDR3 amino acids: CASSPPSSYGYTF. CDR3 nucleotides: TGTGCCAGCAGTCCCCCCTCCAGCTATGGCTACACCTTC.

This clone was recorded once. The chain is built from TRBV7-9 and TRBJ2-3, with 11 positions matching TRBD2. Per the germline V gene, CDR1 is SEHNR and CDR2 is FQNEAQ (reference sequence). With V trimmed by 3 bases and J by 5 bases, 1 base remained unmatched. This CDR3 comprises 14 residues. Here the CDR3 DNA reads TGTGCCAGCAGCTTTGGGACTAGCGGAGATACGCAGTATTTT. Its translation is CASSFGTSGDTQYF.

The DNA of the CDR3 is TGCGCCAGCAGCCTCGGACAGGGCCCGGGGCAGCCCCAGCATTTT. Its protein is CASSLGQGPGQPQHF. The chain uses TRBV5-1 and TRBJ1-5, with 8 nucleotides matching TRBD1. CDR3 length equals 15 residues. Trimming at V came to 4 bases and at J to 7 bases, leaving 10 bases not matched to a gene. In germline, CDR1 is SGHRS, CDR2 YFSETQ.

This clone has a handful of counts. The chain recombines TRBV9 with TRBJ2-1, with 7 nucleotides matching TRBD1. The CDR3 is 15 residues long. The germline gives CDR1 SGDLS, CDR2 YYNGEE. V was clipped by 3 bases and J by 7 bases; unmatched bases: 10. The CDR3 is CASSDRPGQPNEQFF. The DNA of the CDR3 is TGTGCCAGCAGCGACCGCCCGGGACAGCCGAATGAGCAGTTCTTC.

The J gene is TRBJ1-6, the V gene TRBV2; maybe TRBD1 (6 bases). CDR1 is SNHLY, CDR2 FYNNEI, per germline. This CDR3 is built from 13 residues. The V end lost 6 bases, the J end lost 10 bases, and 13 bases lay between the germline ends. CDR3 amino acids: CASSRGMESPLHF. CDR3 DNA: TGTGCCAGCAGCAGGGGAATGGAATCACCCCTCCACTTT.

The chain has TRBV5-1 and TRBJ2-2; the D gene is possibly TRBD2 (6 bases). Looked up from germline, CDR1 is SGHRS and CDR2 is YFSETQ. The CDR3 is 16 residues long. V lost 4 bases and J lost 1, with 14 bases in between. Here the CDR3 DNA reads TGCGCCAGCAGCCTAGCTAGCGTTAGGAACACCGGGGAGCTGTTTTTT. It is translated as CASSLASVRNTGELFF.

The V call is TRBV5-8, the J call TRBJ1-4, with TRBD1 identical over 7 bases. CDR1 is SGHTS and CDR2 is YDEGEE in the germline V gene. The V segment lost 7 bases and the J segment 7 bases; nucleotides outside the gene matches: 10. The CDR3 is 14 amino acids. CDR3 loop: CASRWRGRTEKLFF. The CDR3 DNA follows: TGTGCCAGCCGTTGGAGGGGGCGTACTGAAAAACTGTTTTTT.

The chain carries TRBV6-1 and TRBJ2-2, with D uncertain. Germline V gives CDR1 MNHNS, CDR2 SASEGT. Deletions cut 2 bases from V and 1 base from J, with 5 bases between. The CDR3 contains 14 residues. The CDR3 DNA follows: TGTGCCAGCAGTGAAATCCGGAACACCGGGGAGCTGTTTTTT. Amino acid sequence: CASSEIRNTGELFF.

In DNA form, the CDR3 reads TGTGCCAGCTCACCTGGGGGGGGTGGTGAGCAGTTCTTC. Encoded protein: CASSPGGGGEQFF. The V and J genes are TRBV18 and TRBJ2-1, with 7 bases matching TRBD2. The CDR3 length is 13 residues. V gave up 3 bases and J gave up 9 bases; unmatched junction bases: 5. From germline, CDR1 is KGHSH and CDR2 LQKENI.